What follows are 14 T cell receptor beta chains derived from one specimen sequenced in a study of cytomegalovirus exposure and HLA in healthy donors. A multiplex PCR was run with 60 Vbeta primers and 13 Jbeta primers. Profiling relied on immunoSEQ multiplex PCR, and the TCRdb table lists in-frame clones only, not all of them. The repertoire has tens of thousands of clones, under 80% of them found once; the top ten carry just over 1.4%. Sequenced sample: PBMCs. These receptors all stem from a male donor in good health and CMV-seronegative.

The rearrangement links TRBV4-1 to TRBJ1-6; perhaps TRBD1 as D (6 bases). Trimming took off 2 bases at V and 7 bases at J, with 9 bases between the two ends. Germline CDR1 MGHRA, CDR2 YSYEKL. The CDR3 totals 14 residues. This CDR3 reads CASSQSDRNSPLHF. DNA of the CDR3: TGCGCCAGCAGCCAATCTGACAGGAATTCACCCCTCCACTTT.

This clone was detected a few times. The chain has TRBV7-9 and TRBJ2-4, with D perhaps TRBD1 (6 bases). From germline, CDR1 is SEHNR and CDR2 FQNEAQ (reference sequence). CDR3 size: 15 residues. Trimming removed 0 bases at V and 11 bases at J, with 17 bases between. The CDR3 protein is CASSLAELGTWVQYF. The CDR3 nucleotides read TGTGCCAGCAGCTTAGCTGAGTTGGGGACATGGGTTCAGTACTTC. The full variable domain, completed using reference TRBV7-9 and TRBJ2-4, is DTGVSQNPRHKITKRGQNVTFRCDPISEHNRLYWYRQTLGQGPEFLTYFQNEAQLEKSRLLSDRFSAERPKGSFSTLEIQRTEQGDSAMYLCASSLAELGTWVQYFGAGTRLSVL.

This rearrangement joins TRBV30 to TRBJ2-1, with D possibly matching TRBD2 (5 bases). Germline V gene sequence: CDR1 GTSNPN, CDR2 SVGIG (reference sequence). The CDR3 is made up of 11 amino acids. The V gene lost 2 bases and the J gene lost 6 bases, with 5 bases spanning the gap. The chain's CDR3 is CAWSRGNEQFF. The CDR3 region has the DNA TGTGCCTGGAGTCGGGGCAATGAGCAGTTCTTC.

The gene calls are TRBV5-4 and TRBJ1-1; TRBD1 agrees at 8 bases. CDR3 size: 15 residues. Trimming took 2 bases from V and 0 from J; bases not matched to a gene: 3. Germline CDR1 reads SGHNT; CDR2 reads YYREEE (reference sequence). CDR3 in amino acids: CASSFAGGMNTEAFF. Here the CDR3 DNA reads TGTGCCAGCAGCTTCGCAGGGGGCATGAACACTGAAGCTTTCTTT.

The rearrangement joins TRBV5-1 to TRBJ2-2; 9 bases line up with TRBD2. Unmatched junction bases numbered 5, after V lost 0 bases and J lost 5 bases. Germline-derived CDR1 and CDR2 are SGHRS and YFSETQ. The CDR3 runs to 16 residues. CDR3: CASSLALAGSTGELFF. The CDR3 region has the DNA TGCGCCAGCAGCTTGGCCCTAGCGGGAAGTACCGGGGAGCTGTTTTTT.

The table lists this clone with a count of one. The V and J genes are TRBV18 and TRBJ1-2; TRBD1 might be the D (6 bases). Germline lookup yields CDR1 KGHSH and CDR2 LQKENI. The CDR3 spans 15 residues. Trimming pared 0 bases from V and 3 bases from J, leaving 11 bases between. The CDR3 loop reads CASSPPQGTDYGYTF. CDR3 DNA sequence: TGTGCCAGCTCACCACCTCAGGGGACGGACTATGGCTACACCTTC.

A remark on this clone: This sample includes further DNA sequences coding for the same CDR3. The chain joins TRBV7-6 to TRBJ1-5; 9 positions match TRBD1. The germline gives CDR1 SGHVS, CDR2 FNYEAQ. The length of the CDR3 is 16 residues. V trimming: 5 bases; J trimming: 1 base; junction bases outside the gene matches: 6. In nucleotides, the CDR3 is TGTGCCAGCAGCGCAGGGACAGGGAGAAGCAATCAGCCCCAGCATTTT. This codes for CASSAGTGRSNQPQHF. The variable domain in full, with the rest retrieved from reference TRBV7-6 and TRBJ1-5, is GAGVSQSPRYKVTKRGQDVALRCDPISGHVSLYWYRQALGQGPEFLTYFNYEAQQDKSGLPNDRFSAERPEGSISTLTIQRTEQRDSAMYRCASSAGTGRSNQPQHFGDGTRLSIL.

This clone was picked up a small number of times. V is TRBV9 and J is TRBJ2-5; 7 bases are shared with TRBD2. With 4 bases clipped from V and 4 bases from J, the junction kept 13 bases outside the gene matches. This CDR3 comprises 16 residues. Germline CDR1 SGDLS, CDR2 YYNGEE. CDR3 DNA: TGTGCCAGCAGCCCCGGGGGGATTGATGGTGGAGAGACCCAGTACTTC. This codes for CASSPGGIDGGETQYF.

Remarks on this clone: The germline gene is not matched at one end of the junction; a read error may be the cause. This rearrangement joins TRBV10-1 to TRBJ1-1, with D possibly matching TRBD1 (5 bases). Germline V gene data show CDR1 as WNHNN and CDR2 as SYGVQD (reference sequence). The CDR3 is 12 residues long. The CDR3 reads CASSDPGTEALF. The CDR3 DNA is TGCGCCAGCAGTGATCCTGGGACTGAAGCTCTCTTT.

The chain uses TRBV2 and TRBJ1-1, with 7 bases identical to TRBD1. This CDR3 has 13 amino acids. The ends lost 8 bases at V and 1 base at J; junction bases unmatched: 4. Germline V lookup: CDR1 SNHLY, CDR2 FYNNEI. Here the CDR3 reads CASRDRENTEAFF. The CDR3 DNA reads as TGTGCCAGCCGAGACAGGGAGAACACTGAAGCTTTCTTT.

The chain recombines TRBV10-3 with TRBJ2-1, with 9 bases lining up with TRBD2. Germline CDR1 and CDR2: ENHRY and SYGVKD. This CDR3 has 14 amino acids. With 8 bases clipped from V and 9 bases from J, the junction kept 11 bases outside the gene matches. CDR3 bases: TGTGCCATCCAGCGGGGGGATCGACCGGGTGAGCAGTTCTTC. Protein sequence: CAIQRGDRPGEQFF.

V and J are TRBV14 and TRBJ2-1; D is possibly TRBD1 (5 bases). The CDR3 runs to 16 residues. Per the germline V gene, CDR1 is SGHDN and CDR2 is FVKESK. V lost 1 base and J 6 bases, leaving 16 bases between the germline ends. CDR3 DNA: TGTGCCAGCAGCCAAGGCAGGGCAGGGTGGGGCAATGAGCAGTTCTTC. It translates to CASSQGRAGWGNEQFF.

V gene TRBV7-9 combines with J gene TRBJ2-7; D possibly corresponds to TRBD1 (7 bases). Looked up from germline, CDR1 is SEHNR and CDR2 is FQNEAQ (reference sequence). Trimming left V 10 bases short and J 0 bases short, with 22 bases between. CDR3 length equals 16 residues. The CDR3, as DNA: TGTGCCACTGAGACGCGGGACAGCCCCTACTCCTACGAGCAGTACTTC. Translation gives CATETRDSPYSYEQYF.

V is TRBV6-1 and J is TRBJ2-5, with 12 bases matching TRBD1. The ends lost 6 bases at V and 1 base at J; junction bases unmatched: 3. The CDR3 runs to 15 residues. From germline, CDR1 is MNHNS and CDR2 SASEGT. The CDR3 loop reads CASSRDRGRQETQYF. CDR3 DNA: TGTGCCAGCAGCCGGGACAGGGGGCGCCAAGAGACCCAGTACTTC.